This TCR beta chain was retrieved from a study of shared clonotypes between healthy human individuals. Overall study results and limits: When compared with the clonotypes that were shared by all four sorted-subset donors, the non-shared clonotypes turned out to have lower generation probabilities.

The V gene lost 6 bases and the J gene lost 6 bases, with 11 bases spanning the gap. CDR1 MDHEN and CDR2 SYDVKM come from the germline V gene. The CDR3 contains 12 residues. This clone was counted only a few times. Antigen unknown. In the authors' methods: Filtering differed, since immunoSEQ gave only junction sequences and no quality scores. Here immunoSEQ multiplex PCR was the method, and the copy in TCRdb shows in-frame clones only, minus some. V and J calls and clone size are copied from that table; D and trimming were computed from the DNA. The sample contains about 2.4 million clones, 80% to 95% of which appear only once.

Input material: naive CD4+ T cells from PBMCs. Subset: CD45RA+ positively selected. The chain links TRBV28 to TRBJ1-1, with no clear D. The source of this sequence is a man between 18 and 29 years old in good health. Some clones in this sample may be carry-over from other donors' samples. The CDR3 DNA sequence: TGTGCCAGCAGCTCCAATAGGCCTGAAGCTTTCTTT. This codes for CASSSNRPEAFF.